This T cell receptor (beta chain) originates from a study of beta chain features in type 1 diabetes. Study-level findings and limits: The influence of HLA type on TCRB rearrangement stayed undetermined. Diminished insertions and augmented deletions at VDJ junctions characterized type 1 diabetes patients.

This clone was seen only a few times. Its specificity is not known. The isolated RNA, all of it, was reverse transcribed, so expressed TCRB transcripts were what got sequenced. Profiling relied on immunoSEQ multiplex PCR, and the TCRdb table lists in-frame clones only, not all of them. This table has a few hundred thousand clones, 27% appearing once. From germline, CDR1 is SEHNR and CDR2 FQNEAQ (reference sequence). The V end was cut by 5 bases, the J end by 8 bases, with 18 bases between. CDR3 length: 14 amino acids. The sequence derives from a man aged 30-40 years in good health. Material: central memory CD4+ T cells from blood. The chain links TRBV7-9 to TRBJ1-2, with a tentative D call TRBD1 (5 bases). The CDR3 reads CASSQIQGGEGYTF. In DNA form, the CDR3 reads TGTGCCAGCAGCCAAATCCAGGGTGGAGAGGGCTACACCTTC.